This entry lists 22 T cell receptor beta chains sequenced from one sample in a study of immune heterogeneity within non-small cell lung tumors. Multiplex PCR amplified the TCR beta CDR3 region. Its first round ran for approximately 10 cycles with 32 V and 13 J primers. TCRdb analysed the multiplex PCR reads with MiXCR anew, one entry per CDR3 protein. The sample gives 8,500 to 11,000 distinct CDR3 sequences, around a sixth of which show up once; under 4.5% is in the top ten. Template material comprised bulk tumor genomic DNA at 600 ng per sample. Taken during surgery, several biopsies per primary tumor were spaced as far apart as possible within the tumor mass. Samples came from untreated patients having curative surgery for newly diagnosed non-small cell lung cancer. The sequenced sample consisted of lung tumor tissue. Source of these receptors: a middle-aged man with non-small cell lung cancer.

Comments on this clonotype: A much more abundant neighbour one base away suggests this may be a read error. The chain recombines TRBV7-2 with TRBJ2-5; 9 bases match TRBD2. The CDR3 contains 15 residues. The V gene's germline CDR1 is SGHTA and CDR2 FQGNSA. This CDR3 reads CANSLGGRAEETQYF. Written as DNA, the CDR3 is TGTGCCAACAGCTTGGGCGGGAGGGCCGAGGAGACCCAGTACTTC.

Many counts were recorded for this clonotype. CDR3 sequence (DNA): TGCGCCAGCAGTGAGACTAGCGGGAGATACAATGAGCAGTTCTTC. Its protein is CASSETSGRYNEQFF. The chain combines TRBV10-1 with TRBJ2-1, with 11 nucleotides matching TRBD2. V was clipped by 2 bases and J by 4 bases; unmatched bases: 1. CDR1 WNHNN and CDR2 SYGVQD come from the germline V gene (reference sequence). The CDR3 loop spans 15 amino acids.

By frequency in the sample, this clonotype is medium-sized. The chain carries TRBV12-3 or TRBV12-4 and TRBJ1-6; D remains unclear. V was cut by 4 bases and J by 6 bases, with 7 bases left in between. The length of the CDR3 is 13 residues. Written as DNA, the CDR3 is TGTGCCAGCAGTTCCGAGGGTAATTCACCCCTCCACTTT. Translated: CASSSEGNSPLHF.

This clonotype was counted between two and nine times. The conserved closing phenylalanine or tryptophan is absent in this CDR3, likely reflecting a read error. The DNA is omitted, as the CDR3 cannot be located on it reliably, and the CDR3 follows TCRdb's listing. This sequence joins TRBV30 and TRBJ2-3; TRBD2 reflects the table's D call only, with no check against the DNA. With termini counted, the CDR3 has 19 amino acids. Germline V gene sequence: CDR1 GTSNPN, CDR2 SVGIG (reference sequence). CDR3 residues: CAWQGLAGWGGLHEQYFGP.

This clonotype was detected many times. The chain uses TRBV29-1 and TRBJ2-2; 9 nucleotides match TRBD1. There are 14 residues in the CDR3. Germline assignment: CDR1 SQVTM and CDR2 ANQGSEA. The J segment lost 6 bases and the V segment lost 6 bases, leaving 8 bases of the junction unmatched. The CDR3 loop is CSVEGQGRPGELFF. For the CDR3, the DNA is TGCAGCGTGGAGGGACAGGGACGGCCCGGGGAGCTGTTTTTT.

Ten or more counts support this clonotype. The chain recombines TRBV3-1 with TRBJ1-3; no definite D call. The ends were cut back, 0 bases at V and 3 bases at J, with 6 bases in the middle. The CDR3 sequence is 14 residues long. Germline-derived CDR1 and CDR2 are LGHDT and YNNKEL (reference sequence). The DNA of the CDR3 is TGTGCCAGCAGCCAAGACAGTAGTGGAAACACCATATATTTT. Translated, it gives CASSQDSSGNTIYF.

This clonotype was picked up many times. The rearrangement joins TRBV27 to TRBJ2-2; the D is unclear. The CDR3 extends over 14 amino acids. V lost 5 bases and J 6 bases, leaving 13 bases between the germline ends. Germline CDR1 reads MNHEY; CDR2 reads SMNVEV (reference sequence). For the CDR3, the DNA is TGTGCCAGCAGTAGCGAGCGAATAGCCGGGGAGCTGTTTTTT. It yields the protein CASSSERIAGELFF.

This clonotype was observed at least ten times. CDR3 in amino acids: CASSSAGTGGLYEQYF. CDR3 bases: TGTGCCAGTAGTAGCGCCGGGACAGGGGGCCTCTACGAGCAGTACTTC. V is TRBV19 and J is TRBJ2-7; TRBD1 matches 12 bases. This CDR3 is built from 16 residues. Germline V gene sequence: CDR1 LNHDA, CDR2 SQIVND (reference sequence). The V gene end was trimmed by 4 bases and the J gene end by 3 bases; junction bases not matched to a gene: 7. The full variable domain, rest sourced from reference TRBV19 and TRBJ2-7, is DGGITQSPKYLFRKEGQNVTLSCEQNLNHDAMYWYRQDPGQGLRLIYYSQIVNDFQKGDIAEGYSVSREKKESFPLTVTSAQKNPTAFYLCASSSAGTGGLYEQYFGPGTRLTVT.

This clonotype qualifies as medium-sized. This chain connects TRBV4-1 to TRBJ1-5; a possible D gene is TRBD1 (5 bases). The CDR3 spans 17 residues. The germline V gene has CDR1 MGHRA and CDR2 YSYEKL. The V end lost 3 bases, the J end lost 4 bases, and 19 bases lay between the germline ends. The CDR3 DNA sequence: TGCGCCAGCAGCCAGCAGGTCCCAGGGAAATTTAATCAGCCCCAGCATTTT. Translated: CASSQQVPGKFNQPQHF.

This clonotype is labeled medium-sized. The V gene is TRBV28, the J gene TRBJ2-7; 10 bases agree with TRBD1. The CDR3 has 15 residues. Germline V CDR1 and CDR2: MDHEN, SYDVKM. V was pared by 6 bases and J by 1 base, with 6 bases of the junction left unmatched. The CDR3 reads CASRTGGGGSYEQYF. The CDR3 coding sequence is TGTGCCAGCAGGACAGGGGGCGGAGGTTCCTACGAGCAGTACTTC. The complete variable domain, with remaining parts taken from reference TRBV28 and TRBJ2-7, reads DVKVTQSSRYLVKRTGEKVFLECVQDMDHENMFWYRQDPGLGLRLIYFSYDVKMKEKGDIPEGYSVSREKKERFSLILESASTNQTSMYLCASRTGGGGSYEQYFGPGTRLTVT.

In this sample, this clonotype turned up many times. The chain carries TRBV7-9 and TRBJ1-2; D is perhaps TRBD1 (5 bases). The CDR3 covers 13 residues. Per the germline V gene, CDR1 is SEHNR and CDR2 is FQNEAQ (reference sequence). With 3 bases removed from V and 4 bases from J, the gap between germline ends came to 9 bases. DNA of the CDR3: TGTGCCAGCAGCTTCGGGGGTCCCTATGGCTACACCTTC. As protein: CASSFGGPYGYTF. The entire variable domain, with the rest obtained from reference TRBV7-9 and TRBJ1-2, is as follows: DTGVSQNPRHKITKRGQNVTFRCDPISEHNRLYWYRQTLGQGPEFLTYFQNEAQLEKSRLLSDRFSAERPKGSFSTLEIQRTEQGDSAMYLCASSFGGPYGYTFGSGTRLTVV.

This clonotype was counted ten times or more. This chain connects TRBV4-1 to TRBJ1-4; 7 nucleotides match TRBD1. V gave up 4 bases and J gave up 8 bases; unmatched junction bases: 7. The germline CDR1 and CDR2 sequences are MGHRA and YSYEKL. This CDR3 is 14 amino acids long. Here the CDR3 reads CASSPRDRAEKLFF. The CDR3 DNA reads TGCGCCAGCAGCCCACGGGACAGAGCGGAAAAACTGTTTTTT.

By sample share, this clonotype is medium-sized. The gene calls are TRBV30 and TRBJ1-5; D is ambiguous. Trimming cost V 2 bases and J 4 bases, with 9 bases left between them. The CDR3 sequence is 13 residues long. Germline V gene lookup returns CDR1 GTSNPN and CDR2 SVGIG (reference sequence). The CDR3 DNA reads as TGTGCCTGGAGTAAGAGGGAGAATCAGCCCCAGCATTTT. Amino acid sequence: CAWSKRENQPQHF.

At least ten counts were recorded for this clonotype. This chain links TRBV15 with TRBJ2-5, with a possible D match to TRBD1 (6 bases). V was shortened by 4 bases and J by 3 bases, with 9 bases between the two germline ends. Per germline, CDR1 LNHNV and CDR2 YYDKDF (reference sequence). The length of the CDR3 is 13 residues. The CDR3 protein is CATSNRVEETQYF. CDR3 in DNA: TGTGCCACCAGCAACAGGGTAGAAGAGACCCAGTACTTC.

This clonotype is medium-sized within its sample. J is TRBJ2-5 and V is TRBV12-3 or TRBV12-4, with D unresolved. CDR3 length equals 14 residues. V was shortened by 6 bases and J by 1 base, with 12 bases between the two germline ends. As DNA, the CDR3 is TGTGCCAGCAGCCCAAACAGAGGCCAAGAGACCCAGTACTTC. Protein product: CASSPNRGQETQYF.

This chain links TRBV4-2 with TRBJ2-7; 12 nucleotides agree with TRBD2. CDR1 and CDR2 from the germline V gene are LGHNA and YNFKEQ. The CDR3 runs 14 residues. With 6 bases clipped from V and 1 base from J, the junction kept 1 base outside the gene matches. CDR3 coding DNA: TGTGCCAGCAGAACTAGCGGGAGGTCCTACGAGCAGTACGTC. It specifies CASRTSGRSYEQYV.

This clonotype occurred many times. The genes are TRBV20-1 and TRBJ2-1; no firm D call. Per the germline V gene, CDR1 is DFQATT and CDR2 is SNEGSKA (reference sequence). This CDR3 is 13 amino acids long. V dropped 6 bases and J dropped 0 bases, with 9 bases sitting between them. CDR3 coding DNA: TGCAGTGCCTACTGGAGCTCCTACAATGAGCAGTTCTTC. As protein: CSAYWSSYNEQFF.

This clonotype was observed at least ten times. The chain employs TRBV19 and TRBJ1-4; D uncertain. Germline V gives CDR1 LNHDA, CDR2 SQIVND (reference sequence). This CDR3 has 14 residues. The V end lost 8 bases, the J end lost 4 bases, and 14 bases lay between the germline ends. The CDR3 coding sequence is TGTGCCAGTGCGGCAGGTCGATTTAATGAAAAACTGTTTTTT. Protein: CASAAGRFNEKLFF.

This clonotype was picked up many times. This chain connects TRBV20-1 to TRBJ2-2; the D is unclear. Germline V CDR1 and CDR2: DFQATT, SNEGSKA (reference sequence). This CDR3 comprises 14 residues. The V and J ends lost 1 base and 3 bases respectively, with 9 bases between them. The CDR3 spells CSARAQVDTGELFF. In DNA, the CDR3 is TGCAGTGCTAGAGCGCAGGTTGACACCGGGGAGCTGTTTTTT.

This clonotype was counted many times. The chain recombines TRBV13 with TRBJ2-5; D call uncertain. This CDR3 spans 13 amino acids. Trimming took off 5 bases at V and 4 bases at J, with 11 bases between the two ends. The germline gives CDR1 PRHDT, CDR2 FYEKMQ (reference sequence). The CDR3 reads CASSRPPLETQYF. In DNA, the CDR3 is TGTGCCAGCAGCCGACCCCCTTTAGAGACCCAGTACTTC.

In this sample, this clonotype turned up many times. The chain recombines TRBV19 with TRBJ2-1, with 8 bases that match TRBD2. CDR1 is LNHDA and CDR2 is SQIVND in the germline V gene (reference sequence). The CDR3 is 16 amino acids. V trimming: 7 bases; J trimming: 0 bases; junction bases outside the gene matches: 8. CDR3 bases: TGTGCCAGTACCAAGGGACTAGGGGGCTCCTACAATGAGCAGTTCTTC. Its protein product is CASTKGLGGSYNEQFF.

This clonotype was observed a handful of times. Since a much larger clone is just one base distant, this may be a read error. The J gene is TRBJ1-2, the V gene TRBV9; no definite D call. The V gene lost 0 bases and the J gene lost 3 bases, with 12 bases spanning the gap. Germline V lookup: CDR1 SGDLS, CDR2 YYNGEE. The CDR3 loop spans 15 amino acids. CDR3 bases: TGTGCCAGCAGCGTAGGGAAGGGAAAAGACTATGGCTACACCTTC. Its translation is CASSVGKGKDYGYTF.